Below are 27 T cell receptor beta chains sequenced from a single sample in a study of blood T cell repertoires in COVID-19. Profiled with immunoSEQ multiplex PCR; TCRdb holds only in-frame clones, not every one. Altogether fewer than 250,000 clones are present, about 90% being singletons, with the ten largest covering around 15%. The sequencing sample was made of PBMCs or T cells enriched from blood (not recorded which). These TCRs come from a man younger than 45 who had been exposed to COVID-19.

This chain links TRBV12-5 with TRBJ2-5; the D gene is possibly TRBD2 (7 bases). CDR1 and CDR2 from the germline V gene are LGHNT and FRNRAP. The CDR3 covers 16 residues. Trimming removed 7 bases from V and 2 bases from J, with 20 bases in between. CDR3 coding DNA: TGTGCTAGTGCCCCCAAGGGGGGGGACTTTCAAGAGACCCAGTACTTC. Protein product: CASAPKGGDFQETQYF.

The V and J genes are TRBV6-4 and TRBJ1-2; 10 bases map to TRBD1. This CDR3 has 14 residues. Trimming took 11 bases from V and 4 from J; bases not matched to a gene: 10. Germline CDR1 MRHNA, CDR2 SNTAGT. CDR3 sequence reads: CAAGPGQGPYGYTF. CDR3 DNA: TGTGCCGCGGGCCCGGGACAGGGGCCCTATGGCTACACCTTC.

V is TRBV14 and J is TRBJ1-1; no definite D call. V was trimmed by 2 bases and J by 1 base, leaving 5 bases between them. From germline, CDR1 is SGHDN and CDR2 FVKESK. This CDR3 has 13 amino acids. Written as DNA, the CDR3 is TGTGCCAGCAGCCAATACAGGAACACTGAAGCTTTCTTT. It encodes CASSQYRNTEAFF.

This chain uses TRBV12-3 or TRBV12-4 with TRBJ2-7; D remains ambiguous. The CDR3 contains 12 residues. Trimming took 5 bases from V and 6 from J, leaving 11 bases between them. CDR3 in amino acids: CASSTYTGEQYF. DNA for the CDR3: TGTGCCAGCAGTACATATACGGGCGAGCAGTACTTC.

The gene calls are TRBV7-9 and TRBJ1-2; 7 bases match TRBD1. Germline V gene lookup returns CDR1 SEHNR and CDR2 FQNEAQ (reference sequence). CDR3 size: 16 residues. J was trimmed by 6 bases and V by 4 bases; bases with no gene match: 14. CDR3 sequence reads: CASSSQAMTGQDGYTF. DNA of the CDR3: TGTGCCAGCAGCTCTCAGGCTATGACAGGGCAGGATGGCTACACCTTC.

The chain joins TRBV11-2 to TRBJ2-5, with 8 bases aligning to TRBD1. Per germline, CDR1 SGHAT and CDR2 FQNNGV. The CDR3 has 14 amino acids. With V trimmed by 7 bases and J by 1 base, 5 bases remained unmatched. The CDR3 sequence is CASMKDRAQETQYF. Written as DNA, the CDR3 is TGTGCCAGCATGAAGGACAGGGCCCAAGAGACCCAGTACTTC. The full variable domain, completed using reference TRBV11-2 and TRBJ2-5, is EAGVAQSPRYKIIEKRQSVAFWCNPISGHATLYWYQQILGQGPKLLIQFQNNGVVDDSQLPKDRFSAERLKGVDSTLKIQPAKLEDSAVYLCASMKDRAQETQYFGPGTRLLVL.

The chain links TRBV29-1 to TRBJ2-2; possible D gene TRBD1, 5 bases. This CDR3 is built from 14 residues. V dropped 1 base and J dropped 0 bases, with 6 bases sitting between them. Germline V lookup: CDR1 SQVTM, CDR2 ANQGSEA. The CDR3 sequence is CSVEGRANTGELFF. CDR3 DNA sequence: TGCAGCGTTGAAGGCAGGGCGAACACCGGGGAGCTGTTTTTT.

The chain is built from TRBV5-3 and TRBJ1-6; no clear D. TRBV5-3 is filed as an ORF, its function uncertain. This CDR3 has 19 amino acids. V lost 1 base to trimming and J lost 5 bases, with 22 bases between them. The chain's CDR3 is CARSLKVERVEQNNSPLHF. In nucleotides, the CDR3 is TGTGCCAGAAGCTTGAAAGTCGAGCGGGTCGAGCAGAATAATTCACCCCTCCACTTT.

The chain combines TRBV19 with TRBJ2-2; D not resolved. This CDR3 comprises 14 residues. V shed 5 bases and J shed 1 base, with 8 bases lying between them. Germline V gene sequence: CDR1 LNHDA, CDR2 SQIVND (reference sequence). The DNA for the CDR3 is TGTGCCAGTAGTTTAAACTTGAACACCGGGGAGCTGTTTTTT. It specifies CASSLNLNTGELFF.

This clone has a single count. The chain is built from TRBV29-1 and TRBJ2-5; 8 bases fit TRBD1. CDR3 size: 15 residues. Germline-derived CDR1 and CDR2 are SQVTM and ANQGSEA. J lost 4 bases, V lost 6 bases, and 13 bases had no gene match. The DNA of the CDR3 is TGCAGCGTGCAAAAGGCAACAGGGGGACGAGAGACCCAGTACTTC. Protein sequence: CSVQKATGGRETQYF.

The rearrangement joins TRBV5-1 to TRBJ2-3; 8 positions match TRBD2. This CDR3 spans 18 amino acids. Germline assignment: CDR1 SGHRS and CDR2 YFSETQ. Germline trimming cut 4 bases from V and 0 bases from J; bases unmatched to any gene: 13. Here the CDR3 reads CASSPAPPSGRSTDTQYF. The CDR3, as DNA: TGCGCCAGCAGCCCCGCGCCCCCTAGCGGGCGGAGCACAGATACGCAGTATTTT.

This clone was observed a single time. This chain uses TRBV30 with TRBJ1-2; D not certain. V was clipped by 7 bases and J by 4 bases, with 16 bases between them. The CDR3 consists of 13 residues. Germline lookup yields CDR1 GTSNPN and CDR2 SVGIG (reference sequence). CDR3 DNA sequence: TGTGCCTTTGGGAGAGCGAGCAGCTATGGCTACACCTTC. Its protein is CAFGRASSYGYTF.

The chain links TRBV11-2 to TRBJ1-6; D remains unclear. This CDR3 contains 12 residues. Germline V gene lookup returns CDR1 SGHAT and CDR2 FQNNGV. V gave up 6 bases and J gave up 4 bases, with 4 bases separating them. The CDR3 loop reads CASRYYNSPLHF. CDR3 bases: TGTGCCAGCAGATATTATAATTCACCCCTCCACTTT.

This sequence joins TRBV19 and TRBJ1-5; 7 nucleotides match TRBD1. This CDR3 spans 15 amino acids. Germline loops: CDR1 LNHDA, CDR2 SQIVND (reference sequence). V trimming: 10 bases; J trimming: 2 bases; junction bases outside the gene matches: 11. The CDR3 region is CATKGQRGGNQPQHF. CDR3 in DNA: TGTGCCACTAAGGGACAGAGGGGAGGCAATCAGCCCCAGCATTTT.

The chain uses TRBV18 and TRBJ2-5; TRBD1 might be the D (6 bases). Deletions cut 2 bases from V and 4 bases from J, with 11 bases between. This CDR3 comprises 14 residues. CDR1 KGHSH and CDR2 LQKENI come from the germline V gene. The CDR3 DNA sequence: TGTGCCAGCTCACCAGGACAGACTGGAGAGACCCAGTACTTC. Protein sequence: CASSPGQTGETQYF.

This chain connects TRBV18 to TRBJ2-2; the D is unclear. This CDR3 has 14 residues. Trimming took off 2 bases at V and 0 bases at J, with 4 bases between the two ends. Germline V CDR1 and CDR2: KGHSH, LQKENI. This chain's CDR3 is CASSPTANTGELFF. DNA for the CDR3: TGTGCCAGCTCACCAACTGCGAACACCGGGGAGCTGTTTTTT. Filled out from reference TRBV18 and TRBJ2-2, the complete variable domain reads NAGVMQNPRHLVRRRGQEARLRCSPMKGHSHVYWYRQLPEEGLKFMVYLQKENIIDESGMPKERFSAEFPKEGPSILRIQQVVRGDSAAYFCASSPTANTGELFFGEGSRLTVL.

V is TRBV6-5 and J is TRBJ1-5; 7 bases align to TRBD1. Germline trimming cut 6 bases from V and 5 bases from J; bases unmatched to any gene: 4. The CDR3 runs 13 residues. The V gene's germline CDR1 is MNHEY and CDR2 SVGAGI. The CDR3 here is CASSGTDDQPQHF. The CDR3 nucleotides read TGTGCCAGCAGCGGGACAGACGATCAGCCCCAGCATTTT.

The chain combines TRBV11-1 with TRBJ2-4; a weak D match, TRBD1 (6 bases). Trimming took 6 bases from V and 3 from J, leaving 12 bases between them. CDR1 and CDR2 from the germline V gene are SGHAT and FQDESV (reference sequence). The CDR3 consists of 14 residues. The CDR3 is CASSARDNKNIQYF. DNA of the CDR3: TGTGCCAGCAGTGCGAGGGACAACAAAAACATTCAGTACTTC.

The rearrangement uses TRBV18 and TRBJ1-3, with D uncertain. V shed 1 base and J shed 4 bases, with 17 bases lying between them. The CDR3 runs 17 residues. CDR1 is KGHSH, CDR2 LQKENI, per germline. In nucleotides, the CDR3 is TGTGCCAGCTCACCACTCGACGGCTGGGCAGACGGAAACACCATATATTTT. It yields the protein CASSPLDGWADGNTIYF.

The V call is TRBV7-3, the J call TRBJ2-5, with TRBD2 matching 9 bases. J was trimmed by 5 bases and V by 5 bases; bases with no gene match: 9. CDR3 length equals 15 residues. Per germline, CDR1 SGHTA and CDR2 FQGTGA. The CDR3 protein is CASSLGAGGRETQYF. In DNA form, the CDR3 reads TGTGCCAGCAGCCTAGGGGCGGGGGGGCGTGAGACCCAGTACTTC.

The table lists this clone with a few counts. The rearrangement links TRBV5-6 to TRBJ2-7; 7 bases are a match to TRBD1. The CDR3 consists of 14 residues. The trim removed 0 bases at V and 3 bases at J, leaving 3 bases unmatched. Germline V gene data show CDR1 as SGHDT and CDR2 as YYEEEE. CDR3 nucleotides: TGTGCCAGCAGCTTGGGGGACAGCCACTACGAGCAGTACTTC. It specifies CASSLGDSHYEQYF. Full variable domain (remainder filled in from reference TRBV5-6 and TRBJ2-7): DAGVTQSPTHLIKTRGQQVTLRCSPKSGHDTVSWYQQALGQGPQFIFQYYEEEERQRGNFPDRFSGHQFPNYSSELNVNALLLGDSALYLCASSLGDSHYEQYFGPGTRLTVT.

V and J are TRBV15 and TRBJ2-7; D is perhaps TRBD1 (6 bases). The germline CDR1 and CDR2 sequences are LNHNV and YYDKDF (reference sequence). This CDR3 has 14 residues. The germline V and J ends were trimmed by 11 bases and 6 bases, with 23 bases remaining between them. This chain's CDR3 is CASQLATGSAEQYF. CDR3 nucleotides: TGTGCCTCCCAATTGGCGACAGGCTCGGCCGAGCAGTACTTC.

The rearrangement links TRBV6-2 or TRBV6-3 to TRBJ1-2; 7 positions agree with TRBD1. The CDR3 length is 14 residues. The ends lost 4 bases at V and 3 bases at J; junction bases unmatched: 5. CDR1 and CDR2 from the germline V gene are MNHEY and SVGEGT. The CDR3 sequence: CASSSTGKDYGYTF. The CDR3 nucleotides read TGTGCCAGCAGTTCGACAGGGAAGGACTATGGCTACACCTTC.

CDR3 coding DNA: TGTGCCAGCAGTCTGACCTGGGACAGGGGAAACACCATATATTTT. This gives the protein CASSLTWDRGNTIYF. The gene calls are TRBV27 and TRBJ1-3, with 8 bases identical to TRBD1. The CDR3 sequence is 15 residues long. The germline V gene has CDR1 MNHEY and CDR2 SMNVEV (reference sequence). Trimming removed 5 bases from V and 4 bases from J; junction bases left unmatched: 7.

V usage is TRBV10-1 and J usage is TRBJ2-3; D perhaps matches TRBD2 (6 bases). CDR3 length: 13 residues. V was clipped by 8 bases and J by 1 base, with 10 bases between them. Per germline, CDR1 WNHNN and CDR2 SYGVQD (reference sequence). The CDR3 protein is CASRPGGTDTQYF. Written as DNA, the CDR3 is TGCGCCAGCCGCCCGGGGGGCACAGATACGCAGTATTTT.

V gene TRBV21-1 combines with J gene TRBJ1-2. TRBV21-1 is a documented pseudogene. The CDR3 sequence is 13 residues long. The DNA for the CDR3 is TGTGCCAGCAGCAAATATTGGGAGTATGGCTACACCTTC. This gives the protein CASSKYWEYGYTF.

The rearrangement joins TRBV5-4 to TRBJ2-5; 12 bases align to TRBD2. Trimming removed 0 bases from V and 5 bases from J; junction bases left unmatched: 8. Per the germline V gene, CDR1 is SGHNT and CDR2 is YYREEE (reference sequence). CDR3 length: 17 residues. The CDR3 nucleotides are TGTGCCAGCAGCTTGGACATAGGGCTAGCGGGAGGGGAGACCCAGTACTTC. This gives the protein CASSLDIGLAGGETQYF.